This TCR beta chain emerged from a study of shared clonotypes between healthy human individuals. Study-level points and caveats: Among non-shared clonotypes, generation probabilities were lower than among those shared by all four donors. Naive CD4 clonotype sharing across several donors was about 5%.

Germline values: CDR1 SGHRS, CDR2 YFSETQ. The CDR3 length is 14 residues. The V and J ends lost 5 bases and 4 bases, in that order; junction bases with no gene match: 5. Turning to this clone: Its specificity is not known.

Clones were read by immunoSEQ multiplex PCR, and TCRdb kept only the in-frame ones, dropping some. The table lists about 670,000 clones, roughly 70% of them singletons. The TCR comes from a woman aged 25 to 39 in good health. This sequence joins TRBV5-1 and TRBJ1-4; 7 bases are shared with TRBD1. The material sequenced was memory CD4+ T cells sorted from blood. Subset described: CD45RA-negative fraction. The CDR3 nucleotides are TGCGCCAGCAGAGCGACAGGGCTTAATGAAAAACTGTTTTTT. Its translation is CASRATGLNEKLFF.